These T cell receptor beta chains were read from a single sample in a study of cytomegalovirus exposure and HLA in healthy donors. Assay used: immunoSEQ multiplex PCR; TCRdb lists only in-frame clones, some missing. This sample lists roughly 140,000 clones; its ten largest clones have 0.96%. Sequenced input: PBMCs. The receptors were sampled from a male donor in good health and CMV-seronegative. Both conserved end residues are part of each CDR3. Each record gives: D gene, V gene, J gene, CDR3 DNA, CDR3 protein. D genes are given only for firm matches.

d_call: -
v_call: TRBV6-5
j_call: TRBJ1-1
cdr3_nt: TGTGCCAGCAGTTACTCGGGCGGGGGTGGCACTGAAGCTTTCTTT
cdr3_aa: CASSYSGGGGTEAFF

d_call: -
v_call: TRBV20-1
j_call: TRBJ2-1
cdr3_nt: TGCAGTGCTAGATTGACGGGTGAGCAGTTCTTC
cdr3_aa: CSARLTGEQFF

d_call: -
v_call: TRBV6-5
j_call: TRBJ2-1
cdr3_nt: TGTGCCAGCAGTTATTTCCAGCGCCTGGGGCCCAATGAGCAGTTCTTC
cdr3_aa: CASSYFQRLGPNEQFF

d_call: TRBD1
v_call: TRBV27
j_call: TRBJ2-7
cdr3_nt: TGTGCCAGCAGTTGGGCAGGGGGCTTCGAGCAGTACTTC
cdr3_aa: CASSWAGGFEQYF

d_call: -
v_call: TRBV25-1
j_call: TRBJ1-2
cdr3_nt: TGTGCCAGCAGTCCCCAGGGGACCTATGGCTACACCTTC
cdr3_aa: CASSPQGTYGYTF

d_call: TRBD1
v_call: TRBV15
j_call: TRBJ1-5
cdr3_nt: TGTGCCACCAGCGAAAACAGGGGAGATCGCCAGCCCCAGCATTTT
cdr3_aa: CATSENRGDRQPQHF

d_call: -
v_call: TRBV7-9
j_call: TRBJ1-2
cdr3_nt: TGTGCCAGCCGGGGTGGTGGCTATGGCTACACCTTC
cdr3_aa: CASRGGGYGYTF

d_call: TRBD1
v_call: TRBV19
j_call: TRBJ1-1
cdr3_nt: TGTGCCAGTAAGTGGACAGGGGTGAACACTGAAGCTTTCTTT
cdr3_aa: CASKWTGVNTEAFF

d_call: -
v_call: TRBV19
j_call: TRBJ2-3
cdr3_nt: TGTGCCAGTAGTATAAGAACTTCGAGGGTTGATACGCAGTATTTT
cdr3_aa: CASSIRTSRVDTQYF

d_call: -
v_call: TRBV19
j_call: TRBJ2-1
cdr3_nt: TGTGCCAGTAGTATAGTAGTATTAGATGAGCAGTTCTTC
cdr3_aa: CASSIVVLDEQFF

d_call: TRBD2
v_call: TRBV6-5
j_call: TRBJ2-3
cdr3_nt: TGTGCCAGCAGTTTCCAATCCGGGACTAGCGGAGATACGCAGTATTTT
cdr3_aa: CASSFQSGTSGDTQYF

d_call: TRBD2
v_call: TRBV29-1
j_call: TRBJ2-1
cdr3_nt: TGCAGCGTCCTTTATAGCGGGGATAGCTCCTACAATGAGCAGTTCTTC
cdr3_aa: CSVLYSGDSSYNEQFF

d_call: -
v_call: TRBV19
j_call: TRBJ2-1
cdr3_nt: TGTGCCAGTAGTATAAACGGGTTCTCCTACAATGAGCAGTTCTTC
cdr3_aa: CASSINGFSYNEQFF

d_call: TRBD2
v_call: TRBV5-5
j_call: TRBJ2-7
cdr3_nt: TGTGCCAGCAGCTTGGCCAGGTTAGCGGGGCCCTACGAGCAGTACTTC
cdr3_aa: CASSLARLAGPYEQYF

d_call: -
v_call: TRBV11-2
j_call: TRBJ2-7
cdr3_nt: TGTGCCAGCAGGTCAATTTCCGGGACACCAAAAAAGGGGCAGTACTTC
cdr3_aa: CASRSISGTPKKGQYF

d_call: TRBD1
v_call: TRBV5-1
j_call: TRBJ2-7
cdr3_nt: TGCGCCAGCAGCTTGGGTCTTGACAGGGGGCTGGGCTACGAGCAGTACTTC
cdr3_aa: CASSLGLDRGLGYEQYF

d_call: TRBD1
v_call: TRBV11-2
j_call: TRBJ1-1
cdr3_nt: TGTGCCAGCAGCTTAACAGGGGCGGACACTGAAGCTTTCTTT
cdr3_aa: CASSLTGADTEAFF

d_call: -
v_call: TRBV10-3
j_call: TRBJ2-7
cdr3_nt: TGTGCCATCAGTGAGAGGTACGGGTACGAGCAGTACTTC
cdr3_aa: CAISERYGYEQYF

d_call: TRBD2
v_call: TRBV5-1
j_call: TRBJ2-1
cdr3_nt: TGCGCCAGCAGCTTGTTAGCGGGAGGGATTGAGCAGTTCTTC
cdr3_aa: CASSLLAGGIEQFF

d_call: -
v_call: TRBV9
j_call: TRBJ1-3
cdr3_nt: TGTGCCAGCAGCCCTTCCTCCCGGAGGGCTGGAAACACCATATATTTT
cdr3_aa: CASSPSSRRAGNTIYF

d_call: -
v_call: TRBV18
j_call: TRBJ2-6
cdr3_nt: TGTGCCAGCTCACCCTTACAGAATTCTGGGGCCAACGTCCTGACTTTC
cdr3_aa: CASSPLQNSGANVLTF

d_call: TRBD1
v_call: TRBV28
j_call: TRBJ1-5
cdr3_nt: TGTGCCAGCAGTCCCCGGACAGGGTACCAGCCCCAGCATTTT
cdr3_aa: CASSPRTGYQPQHF

d_call: TRBD1
v_call: TRBV4-2
j_call: TRBJ1-2
cdr3_nt: TGTGCCAGCAGCCAAGTAGACAGGGTTAACTACACCTTC
cdr3_aa: CASSQVDRVNYTF

d_call: -
v_call: TRBV6-6
j_call: TRBJ2-7
cdr3_nt: TGTGCCAGCAGTTACTCGAATCTTTCAGGGAACGAGCAGTACTTC
cdr3_aa: CASSYSNLSGNEQYF